One sample yielded the 24 T cell receptor beta chains listed below, sequenced in a study of T cell responses to AZD1222 COVID-19 vaccine. Sequencing used immunoSEQ multiplex PCR; TCRdb keeps in-frame clones, though not all of them. The sample records some 79,000 clones, 75% to 90% being singletons. The specimen comprised peripheral blood, sampled 28 days after the second AZD1222 dose. Receptors originate from an adult who received the AZD1222 COVID-19 vaccine.

The chain links TRBV7-2 to TRBJ1-6, with no clear D. The germline gives CDR1 SGHTA, CDR2 FQGNSA. This CDR3 comprises 14 residues. Trimming took 1 base from V and 13 from J, leaving 14 bases between them. CDR3 sequence (DNA): TGTGCCAGCAGCTTAGACCCGGCCCTACGTCCCCTCCACTTT. Protein: CASSLDPALRPLHF.

V is TRBV6-1 and J is TRBJ2-2; tentatively, D is TRBD2 (6 bases). Germline V lookup: CDR1 MNHNS, CDR2 SASEGT. The CDR3 loop spans 14 amino acids. V shed 5 bases and J shed 3 bases, with 10 bases lying between them. The CDR3 bases are TGTGCCAGCAGTCCGTGGGGGGACACCGGGGAGCTGTTTTTT. This encodes CASSPWGDTGELFF.

CDR3 in amino acids: CASFLMAVSGYTF. The CDR3 DNA reads TGTGCCAGCTTCCTAATGGCAGTAAGTGGCTACACCTTC. The chain has TRBV7-9 and TRBJ1-2, with D uncertain. Germline CDR1 reads SEHNR; CDR2 reads FQNEAQ (reference sequence). This CDR3 contains 13 residues. V lost 8 bases and J lost 7, with 17 bases in between.

V is TRBV19 and J is TRBJ2-7, with TRBD2 matching over 10 bases. Germline CDR1 reads LNHDA; CDR2 reads SQIVND (reference sequence). The CDR3 is 11 residues long. With V trimmed by 8 bases and J by 6 bases, 1 base remained unmatched. The CDR3 reads CASLAGGEQYF. Here the CDR3 DNA reads TGTGCCAGTTTAGCGGGAGGCGAGCAGTACTTC. Drawing the rest from reference TRBV19 and TRBJ2-7, the complete variable domain is DGGITQSPKYLFRKEGQNVTLSCEQNLNHDAMYWYRQDPGQGLRLIYYSQIVNDFQKGDIAEGYSVSREKKESFPLTVTSAQKNPTAFYLCASLAGGEQYFGPGTRLTVT.

This sequence joins TRBV27 and TRBJ2-4, with TRBD1 matching 8 bases. Germline lookup yields CDR1 MNHEY and CDR2 SMNVEV (reference sequence). The CDR3 contains 13 residues. J was trimmed by 6 bases and V by 4 bases; bases with no gene match: 2. CDR3 protein: CASSSGQGNIQYF. The CDR3 bases are TGTGCCAGCAGTTCAGGACAGGGAAACATTCAGTACTTC.

The chain uses TRBV28 and TRBJ2-7; 9 bases fit TRBD1. After removal of 5 bases from V and 4 bases from J, the junction contained 12 bases not matched to a gene. The V gene's germline CDR1 is MDHEN and CDR2 SYDVKM. The CDR3 spans 16 residues. Written as DNA, the CDR3 is TGTGCCAGCAGTGCCCTAGGGGGACAGGGAACATACGAGCAGTACTTC. Protein product: CASSALGGQGTYEQYF.

The chain carries TRBV6-5 and TRBJ1-5; D is unresolved. The CDR3 is made up of 15 amino acids. Germline loops: CDR1 MNHEY, CDR2 SVGAGI. V lost 0 bases and J 3 bases, leaving 9 bases between the germline ends. The CDR3 sequence: CASSYSRGHNQPQHF. CDR3 DNA: TGTGCCAGCAGTTACTCGCGAGGGCACAATCAGCCCCAGCATTTT.

The rearrangement uses TRBV24-1 and TRBJ2-1; D gene ambiguous. This CDR3 region has 16 residues. Germline V gene lookup returns CDR1 KGHDR and CDR2 SFDVKD. The V and J ends lost 0 bases and 3 bases respectively, with 11 bases between them. The CDR3, as DNA: TGTGCCACCAGTGATTTGACCTCCCCAGACTACAATGAGCAGTTCTTC. Its translation: CATSDLTSPDYNEQFF.

This rearrangement joins TRBV6-5 to TRBJ2-3, with a weak D call TRBD2 (5 bases). Trimming stripped 6 bases from V and 4 bases from J, with 11 bases between. CDR3 length: 13 residues. Germline loops: CDR1 MNHEY, CDR2 SVGAGI. CDR3 sequence reads: CASRLEVADTQYF. CDR3 DNA: TGTGCCAGCAGACTAGAAGTGGCAGATACGCAGTATTTT.

The chain's CDR3 is CSASLWRNTDTQYF. The DNA of the CDR3 is TGCAGTGCTAGTCTTTGGCGAAACACAGATACGCAGTATTTT. The chain is built from TRBV20-1 and TRBJ2-3; D not resolved. The CDR3 has 14 residues. V lost 3 bases and J lost 2, with 12 bases in between. In germline, CDR1 is DFQATT, CDR2 SNEGSKA (reference sequence).

This clone has more than one count but fewer than ten. The CDR3 sequence: CATEGGGELFF. The CDR3 DNA follows: TGTGCCACCGAAGGGGGCGGGGAGCTGTTTTTT. This sequence joins TRBV15 and TRBJ2-2; tentatively, D is TRBD1 (6 bases). The CDR3 spans 11 residues. V was clipped by 8 bases and J by 7 bases, with 8 bases between them. Germline CDR1 is LNHNV and CDR2 is YYDKDF (reference sequence).

V gene TRBV19 combines with J gene TRBJ1-1; D possibly corresponds to TRBD1 (6 bases). The CDR3 sequence is 15 residues long. CDR1 is LNHDA, CDR2 SQIVND, per germline (reference sequence). V lost 5 bases, J lost 0 bases, and 13 bases lay in between. The CDR3 loop is CASSPWTEMNTEAFF. The CDR3 DNA is TGTGCCAGTAGTCCTTGGACAGAGATGAACACTGAAGCTTTCTTT.

This sequence joins TRBV6-5 and TRBJ1-5, with D uncertain. The germline V gene encodes CDR1 MNHEY and CDR2 SVGAGI. The CDR3 contains 14 residues. V was shortened by 6 bases and J by 0 bases, with 9 bases between the two germline ends. The CDR3 sequence: CASSQIYSNQPQHF. The CDR3 DNA follows: TGTGCCAGCAGCCAAATTTATAGCAATCAGCCCCAGCATTTT.

The chain recombines TRBV6-5 with TRBJ1-5; a possible D gene is TRBD1 (6 bases). The germline V gene encodes CDR1 MNHEY and CDR2 SVGAGI. The V gene lost 5 bases and the J gene lost 9 bases, with 11 bases spanning the gap. The CDR3 contains 12 residues. The CDR3 bases are TGTGCCAGCAGTCCAACAGGGTGGCCCCAGCATTTT. Translated: CASSPTGWPQHF.

This clone was recorded a few times. The V gene is TRBV7-9, the J gene TRBJ1-2; D is undetermined. V lost 11 bases, J lost 7 bases, and 17 bases lay in between. Germline V CDR1 and CDR2: SEHNR, FQNEAQ (reference sequence). The CDR3 length is 12 residues. This CDR3 is CAVVPPSGGYTF. DNA of the CDR3: TGTGCCGTAGTCCCACCCTCGGGTGGCTACACCTTC.

The J gene is TRBJ1-6, the V gene TRBV5-5, with TRBD1 identical over 8 bases. The junction had 9 bases not matched to a gene; V was cut back by 0 bases and J by 4 bases. There are 18 residues in the CDR3. CDR1 and CDR2 from the germline V gene are SGHKS and YYEKEE (reference sequence). The CDR3: CASSLEIAGTGYNSPLHF. For the CDR3, the DNA is TGTGCCAGCAGCTTGGAGATCGCCGGGACAGGTTATAATTCACCCCTCCACTTT.

The chain recombines TRBV5-1 with TRBJ2-5, with D perhaps TRBD2 (6 bases). The V end lost 0 bases, the J end lost 5 bases, and 14 bases lay between the germline ends. In germline, CDR1 is SGHRS, CDR2 YFSETQ. This CDR3 has 15 amino acids. Written as DNA, the CDR3 is TGCGCCAGCAGCTTGGCCGGGGCAGGGAGGGAGACCCAGTACTTC. Its translation: CASSLAGAGRETQYF.

The genes are TRBV19 and TRBJ2-3; D unresolved. Trimming cost V 6 bases and J 4 bases, with 17 bases left between them. The CDR3 is 15 residues long. The germline V gene encodes CDR1 LNHDA and CDR2 SQIVND (reference sequence). CDR3 in DNA: TGTGCCAGTAGCACCCCCGGATCACCCCCAGATACGCAGTATTTT. Translated: CASSTPGSPPDTQYF. Filled out from reference TRBV19 and TRBJ2-3, the complete variable domain reads DGGITQSPKYLFRKEGQNVTLSCEQNLNHDAMYWYRQDPGQGLRLIYYSQIVNDFQKGDIAEGYSVSREKKESFPLTVTSAQKNPTAFYLCASSTPGSPPDTQYFGPGTRLTVL.

This clone appeared a few times. The chain recombines TRBV5-4 with TRBJ1-1; a possible D gene is TRBD1 (5 bases). This CDR3 is 13 amino acids long. Germline V gene data show CDR1 as SGHNT and CDR2 as YYREEE (reference sequence). V lost 4 bases, J lost 3 bases, and 10 bases lay in between. The CDR3 region has the DNA TGTGCCAGCAGCCAAGGGGTTCACACTGAAGCTTTCTTT. Translating it yields CASSQGVHTEAFF.

This rearrangement joins TRBV9 to TRBJ1-2, with TRBD1 matching over 11 bases. Germline CDR1 and CDR2: SGDLS and YYNGEE. The CDR3 has 15 residues. V shed 0 bases and J 8 bases; nucleotides not matched to a gene: 6. CDR3 region: CASSVADRGHKGYTF. CDR3 nucleotide sequence: TGTGCCAGCAGCGTAGCGGACAGGGGGCATAAGGGCTACACCTTC.

V and J are TRBV5-1 and TRBJ1-1, with no clear D. Trimming took off 0 bases at V and 7 bases at J, with 7 bases between the two ends. Germline CDR1 is SGHRS and CDR2 is YFSETQ. This CDR3 has 12 residues. Written as DNA, the CDR3 is TGCGCCAGCAGCTTGGAATACGGTGAAGCTTTCTTT. It is translated as CASSLEYGEAFF.

The CDR3 here is CAWTGGRSDTQYF. CDR3 in DNA: TGTGCCTGGACCGGGGGGAGGTCAGATACGCAGTATTTT. The V gene is TRBV30, the J gene TRBJ2-3, with 7 bases that match TRBD2. The CDR3 is made up of 13 amino acids. Per the germline V gene, CDR1 is GTSNPN and CDR2 is SVGIG (reference sequence). Unmatched junction bases numbered 5, after V lost 4 bases and J lost 4 bases. The full variable domain, completed using reference TRBV30 and TRBJ2-3, is SQTIHQWPATLVQPVGSPLSLECTVEGTSNPNLYWYRQAAGRGLQLLFYSVGIGQISSEVPQNLSASRPQDRQFILSSKKLLLSDSGFYLCAWTGGRSDTQYFGPGTRLTVL.

J is TRBJ1-1 and V is TRBV6-5; D may be TRBD1 (6 bases). Germline values: CDR1 MNHEY, CDR2 SVGAGI. Trimming removed 4 bases at V and 1 base at J, with 13 bases between. The length of the CDR3 is 15 residues. CDR3 nucleotides: TGTGCCAGCAGTTGGGGGGGCTTTGAGAACACTGAAGCTTTCTTT. Its protein product is CASSWGGFENTEAFF.

The rearrangement uses TRBV15 and TRBJ2-5; TRBD2 agrees at 9 bases. The CDR3 length is 14 residues. Germline CDR1 and CDR2: LNHNV and YYDKDF (reference sequence). With V trimmed by 5 bases and J by 4 bases, 5 bases remained unmatched. The chain's CDR3 is CATSEVAGAETQYF. DNA of the CDR3: TGTGCCACCAGCGAGGTAGCGGGAGCAGAGACCCAGTACTTC.